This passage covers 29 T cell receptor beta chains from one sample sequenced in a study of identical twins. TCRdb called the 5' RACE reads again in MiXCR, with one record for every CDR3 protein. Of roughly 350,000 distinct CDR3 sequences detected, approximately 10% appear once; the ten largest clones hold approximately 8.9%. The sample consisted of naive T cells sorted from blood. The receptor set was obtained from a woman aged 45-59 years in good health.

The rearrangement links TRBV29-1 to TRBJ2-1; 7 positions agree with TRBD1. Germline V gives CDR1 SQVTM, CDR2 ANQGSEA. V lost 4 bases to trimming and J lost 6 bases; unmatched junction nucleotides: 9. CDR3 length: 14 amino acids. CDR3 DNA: TGCAGCGTTGTGGGCAGGGGGTCTGCCAATGAGCAGTTCTTC. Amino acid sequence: CSVVGRGSANEQFF.

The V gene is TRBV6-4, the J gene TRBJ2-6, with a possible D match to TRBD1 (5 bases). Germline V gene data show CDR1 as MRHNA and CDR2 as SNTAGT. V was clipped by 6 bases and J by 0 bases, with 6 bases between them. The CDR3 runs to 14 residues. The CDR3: CASSQGSGANVLTF. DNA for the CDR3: TGTGCCAGCAGCCAGGGCTCTGGGGCCAACGTCCTGACTTTC.

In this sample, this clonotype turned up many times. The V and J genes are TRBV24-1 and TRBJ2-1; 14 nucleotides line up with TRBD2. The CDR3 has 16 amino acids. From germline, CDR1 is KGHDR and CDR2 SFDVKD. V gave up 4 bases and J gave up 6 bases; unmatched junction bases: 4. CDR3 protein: CATSDTGLAGGNEQFF. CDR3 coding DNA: TGTGCCACCAGTGACACAGGACTAGCGGGAGGCAATGAGCAGTTCTTC.

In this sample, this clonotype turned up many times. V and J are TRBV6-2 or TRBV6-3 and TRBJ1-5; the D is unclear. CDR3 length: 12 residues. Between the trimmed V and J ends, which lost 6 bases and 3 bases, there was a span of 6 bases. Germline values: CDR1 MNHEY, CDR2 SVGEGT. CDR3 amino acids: CASSFLNQPQHF. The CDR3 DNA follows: TGTGCCAGCAGCTTCCTCAATCAGCCCCAGCATTTT.

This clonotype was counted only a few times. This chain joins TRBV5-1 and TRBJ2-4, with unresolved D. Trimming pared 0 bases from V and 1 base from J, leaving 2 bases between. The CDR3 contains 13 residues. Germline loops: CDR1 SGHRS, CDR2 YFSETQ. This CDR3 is CASSLAAKNIQYF. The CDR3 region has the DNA TGCGCCAGCAGCTTGGCGGCCAAAAACATTCAGTACTTC. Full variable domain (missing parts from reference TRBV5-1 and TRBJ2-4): KAGVTQTPRYLIKTRGQQVTLSCSPISGHRSVSWYQQTPGQGLQFLFEYFSETQRNKGNFPGRFSGRQFSNSRSEMNVSTLELGDSALYLCASSLAAKNIQYFGAGTRLSVL.

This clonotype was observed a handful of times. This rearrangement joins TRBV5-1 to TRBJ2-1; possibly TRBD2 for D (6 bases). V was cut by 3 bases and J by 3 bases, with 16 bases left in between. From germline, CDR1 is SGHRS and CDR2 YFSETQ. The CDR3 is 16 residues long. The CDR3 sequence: CASSWRLGTDYNEQFF. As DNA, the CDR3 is TGCGCCAGCAGCTGGCGACTCGGGACTGACTACAATGAGCAGTTCTTC.

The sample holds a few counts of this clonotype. The CDR3 spells CASSLSQVALEAFF. The CDR3 nucleotides read TGCGCCAGCAGCTTGAGTCAGGTGGCTCTTGAAGCTTTCTTT. The chain joins TRBV5-1 to TRBJ1-1; the D is unclear. The CDR3 extends over 14 amino acids. In germline, CDR1 is SGHRS, CDR2 YFSETQ. V was trimmed by 1 base and J by 7 bases, leaving 14 bases between them.

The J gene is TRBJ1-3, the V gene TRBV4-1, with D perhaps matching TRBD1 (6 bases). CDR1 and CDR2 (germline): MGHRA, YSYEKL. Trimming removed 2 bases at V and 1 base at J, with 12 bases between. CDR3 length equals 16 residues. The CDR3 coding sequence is TGCGCCAGCAGCCAACCCGCAGGGGAATCTGGAAACACCATATATTTT. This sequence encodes CASSQPAGESGNTIYF.

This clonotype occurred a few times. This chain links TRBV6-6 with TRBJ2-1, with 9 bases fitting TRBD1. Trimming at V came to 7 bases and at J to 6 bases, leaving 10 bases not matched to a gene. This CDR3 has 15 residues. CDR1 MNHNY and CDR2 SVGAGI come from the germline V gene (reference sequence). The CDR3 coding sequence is TGTGCCAGCACCCTCCAGGGACAGGGAGGCAATGAGCAGTTCTTC. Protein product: CASTLQGQGGNEQFF.

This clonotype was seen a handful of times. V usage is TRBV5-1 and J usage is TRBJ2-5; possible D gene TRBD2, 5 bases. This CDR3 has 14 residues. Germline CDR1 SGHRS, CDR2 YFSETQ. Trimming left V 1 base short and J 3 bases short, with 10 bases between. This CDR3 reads CASSLSTSEETQYF. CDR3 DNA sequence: TGCGCCAGCAGCTTGAGTACTAGTGAAGAGACCCAGTACTTC. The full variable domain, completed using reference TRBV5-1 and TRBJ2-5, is KAGVTQTPRYLIKTRGQQVTLSCSPISGHRSVSWYQQTPGQGLQFLFEYFSETQRNKGNFPGRFSGRQFSNSRSEMNVSTLELGDSALYLCASSLSTSEETQYFGPGTRLLVL.

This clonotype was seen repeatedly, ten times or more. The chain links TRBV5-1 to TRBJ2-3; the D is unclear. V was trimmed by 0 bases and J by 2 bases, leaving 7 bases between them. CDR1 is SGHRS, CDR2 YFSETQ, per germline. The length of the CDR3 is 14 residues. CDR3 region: CASSLGHPTDTQYF. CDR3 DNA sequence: TGCGCCAGCAGCTTGGGACACCCCACAGATACGCAGTATTTT.

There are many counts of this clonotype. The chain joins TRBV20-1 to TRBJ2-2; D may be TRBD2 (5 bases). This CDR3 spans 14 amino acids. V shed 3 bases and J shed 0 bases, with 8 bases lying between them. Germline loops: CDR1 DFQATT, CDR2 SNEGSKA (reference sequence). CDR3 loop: CSARDFTNTGELFF. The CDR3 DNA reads TGCAGTGCTAGGGACTTCACGAACACCGGGGAGCTGTTTTTT.

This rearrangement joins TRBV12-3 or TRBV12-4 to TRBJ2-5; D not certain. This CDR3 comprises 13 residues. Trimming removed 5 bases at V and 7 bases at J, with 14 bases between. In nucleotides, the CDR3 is TGTGCCAGCAGTCTCGCACCGGGTGGGACCCAGTACTTC. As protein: CASSLAPGGTQYF.

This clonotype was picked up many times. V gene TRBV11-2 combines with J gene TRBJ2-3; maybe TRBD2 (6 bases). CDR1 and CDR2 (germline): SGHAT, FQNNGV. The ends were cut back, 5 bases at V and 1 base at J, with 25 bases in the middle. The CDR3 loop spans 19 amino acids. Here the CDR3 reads CASSGGVSGETYRTDTQYF. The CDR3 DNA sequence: TGTGCCAGCAGCGGCGGGGTCTCGGGGGAGACCTACCGCACAGATACGCAGTATTTT.

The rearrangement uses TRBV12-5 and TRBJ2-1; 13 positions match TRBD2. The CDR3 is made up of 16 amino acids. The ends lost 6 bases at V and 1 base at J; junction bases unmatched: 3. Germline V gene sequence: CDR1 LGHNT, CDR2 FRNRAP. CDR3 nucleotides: TGTGCTAGTGGCCGACTAGCGGGAGGATCCTACAATGAGCAGTTCTTC. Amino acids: CASGRLAGGSYNEQFF.

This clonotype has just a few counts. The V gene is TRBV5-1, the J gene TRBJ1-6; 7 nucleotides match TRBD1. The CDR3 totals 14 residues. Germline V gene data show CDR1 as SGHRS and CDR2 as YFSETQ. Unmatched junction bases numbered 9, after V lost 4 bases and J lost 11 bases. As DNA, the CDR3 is TGCGCCAGCAGCCAAGGGACAGCCACTCCACCCCTCCACTTT. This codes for CASSQGTATPPLHF. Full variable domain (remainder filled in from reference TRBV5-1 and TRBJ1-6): KAGVTQTPRYLIKTRGQQVTLSCSPISGHRSVSWYQQTPGQGLQFLFEYFSETQRNKGNFPGRFSGRQFSNSRSEMNVSTLELGDSALYLCASSQGTATPPLHFGNGTRLTVT.

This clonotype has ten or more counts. This CDR3 is CASSLDDRGGQETQYF. The DNA of the CDR3 is TGCGCCAGCAGCTTGGACGACAGGGGTGGGCAAGAGACCCAGTACTTC. The chain joins TRBV5-1 to TRBJ2-5, with 8 bases identical to TRBD1. This CDR3 contains 16 residues. The V gene end was trimmed by 0 bases and the J gene end by 2 bases; junction bases not matched to a gene: 6. Germline CDR1 is SGHRS and CDR2 is YFSETQ.

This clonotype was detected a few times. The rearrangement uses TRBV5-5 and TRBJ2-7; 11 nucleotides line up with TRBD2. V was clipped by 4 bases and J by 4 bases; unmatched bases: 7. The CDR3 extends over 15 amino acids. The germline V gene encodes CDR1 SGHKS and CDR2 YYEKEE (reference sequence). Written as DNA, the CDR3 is TGTGCCAGCAGCATGGGACTAGCGGAACTATACGAGCAGTACTTC. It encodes CASSMGLAELYEQYF.

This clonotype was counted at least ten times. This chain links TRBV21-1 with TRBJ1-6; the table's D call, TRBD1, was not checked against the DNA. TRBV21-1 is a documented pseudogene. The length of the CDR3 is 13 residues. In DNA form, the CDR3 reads TGTCACGAGGGCGGGGGCTCGGATTCACCCCTCCACTTT. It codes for CHEGGGSDSPLHF.

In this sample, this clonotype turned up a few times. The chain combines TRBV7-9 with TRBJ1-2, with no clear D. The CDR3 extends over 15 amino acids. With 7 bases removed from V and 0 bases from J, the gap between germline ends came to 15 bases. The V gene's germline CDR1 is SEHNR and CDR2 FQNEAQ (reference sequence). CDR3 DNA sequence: TGTGCCAGCACCACACATGCAGCTACTAACTATGGCTACACCTTC. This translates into CASTTHAATNYGYTF.

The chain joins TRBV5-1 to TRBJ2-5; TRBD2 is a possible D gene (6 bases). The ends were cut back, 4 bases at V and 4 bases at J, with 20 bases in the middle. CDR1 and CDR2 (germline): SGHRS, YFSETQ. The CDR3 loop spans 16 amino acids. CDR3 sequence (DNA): TGCGCCAGCAGCCCGGAGGGGCCCCAAAGGGGAGAGACCCAGTACTTC. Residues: CASSPEGPQRGETQYF.

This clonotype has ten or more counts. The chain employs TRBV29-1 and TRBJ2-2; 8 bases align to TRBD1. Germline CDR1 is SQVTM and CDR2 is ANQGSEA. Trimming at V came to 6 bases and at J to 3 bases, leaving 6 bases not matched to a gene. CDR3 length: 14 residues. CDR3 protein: CSVKGQGYTGELFF. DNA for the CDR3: TGCAGCGTCAAAGGACAGGGATACACCGGGGAGCTGTTTTTT.

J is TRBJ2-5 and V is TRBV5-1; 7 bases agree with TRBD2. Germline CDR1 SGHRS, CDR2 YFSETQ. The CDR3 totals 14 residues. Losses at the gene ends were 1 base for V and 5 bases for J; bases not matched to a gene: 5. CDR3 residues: CASSLKPGGETQYF. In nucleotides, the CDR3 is TGCGCCAGCAGCTTGAAACCGGGGGGTGAGACCCAGTACTTC.

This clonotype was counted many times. The CDR3: CSARGPDTDTQYF. The CDR3 coding sequence is TGCAGTGCTAGAGGACCAGACACAGATACGCAGTATTTT. This rearrangement joins TRBV20-1 to TRBJ2-3; no reliable D call. Trimming shortened V by 1 base and J by 2 bases, and 7 bases separated the two germline ends. Germline V CDR1 and CDR2: DFQATT, SNEGSKA (reference sequence). There are 13 residues in the CDR3.

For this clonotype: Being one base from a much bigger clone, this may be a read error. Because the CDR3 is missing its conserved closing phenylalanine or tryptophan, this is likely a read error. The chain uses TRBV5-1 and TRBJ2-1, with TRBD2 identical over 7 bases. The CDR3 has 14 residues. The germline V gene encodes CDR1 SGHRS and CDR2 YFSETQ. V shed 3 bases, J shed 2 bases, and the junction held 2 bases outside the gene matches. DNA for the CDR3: TGCGCCAGCAGCTCACTAGCGACCTACAATGAGCAGTTCCTC. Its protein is CASSSLATYNEQFL.

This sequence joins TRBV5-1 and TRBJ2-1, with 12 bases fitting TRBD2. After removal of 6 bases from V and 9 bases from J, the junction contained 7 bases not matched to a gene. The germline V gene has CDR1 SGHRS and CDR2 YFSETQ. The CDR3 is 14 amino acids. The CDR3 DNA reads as TGCGCCAGCAATCTAGCGGGAGGGCCGATTGAGCAGTTCTTC. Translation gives CASNLAGGPIEQFF.

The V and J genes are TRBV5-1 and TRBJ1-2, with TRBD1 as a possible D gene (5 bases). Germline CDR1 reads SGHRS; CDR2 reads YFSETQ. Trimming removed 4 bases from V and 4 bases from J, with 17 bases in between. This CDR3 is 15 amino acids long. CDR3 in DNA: TGCGCCAGCAGCCGGGCGGGGGAGGTCGGCTATGGCTACACCTTC. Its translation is CASSRAGEVGYGYTF.

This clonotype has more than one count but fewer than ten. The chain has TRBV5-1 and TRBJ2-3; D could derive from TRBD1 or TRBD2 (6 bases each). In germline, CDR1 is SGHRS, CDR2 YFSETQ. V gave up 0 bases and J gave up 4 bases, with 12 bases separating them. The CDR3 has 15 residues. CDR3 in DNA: TGCGCCAGCAGCTTGGATCGGGGGCTCCCAGATACGCAGTATTTT. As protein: CASSLDRGLPDTQYF.

The CDR3 loop reads CSASPTNIYGYTF. DNA for the CDR3: TGCAGTGCTAGCCCCACTAATATCTATGGCTACACCTTC. The J gene is TRBJ1-2, the V gene TRBV20-1; D uncertain. The CDR3 has 13 amino acids. Per the germline V gene, CDR1 is DFQATT and CDR2 is SNEGSKA (reference sequence). V was shortened by 3 bases and J by 4 bases, with 12 bases between the two germline ends.